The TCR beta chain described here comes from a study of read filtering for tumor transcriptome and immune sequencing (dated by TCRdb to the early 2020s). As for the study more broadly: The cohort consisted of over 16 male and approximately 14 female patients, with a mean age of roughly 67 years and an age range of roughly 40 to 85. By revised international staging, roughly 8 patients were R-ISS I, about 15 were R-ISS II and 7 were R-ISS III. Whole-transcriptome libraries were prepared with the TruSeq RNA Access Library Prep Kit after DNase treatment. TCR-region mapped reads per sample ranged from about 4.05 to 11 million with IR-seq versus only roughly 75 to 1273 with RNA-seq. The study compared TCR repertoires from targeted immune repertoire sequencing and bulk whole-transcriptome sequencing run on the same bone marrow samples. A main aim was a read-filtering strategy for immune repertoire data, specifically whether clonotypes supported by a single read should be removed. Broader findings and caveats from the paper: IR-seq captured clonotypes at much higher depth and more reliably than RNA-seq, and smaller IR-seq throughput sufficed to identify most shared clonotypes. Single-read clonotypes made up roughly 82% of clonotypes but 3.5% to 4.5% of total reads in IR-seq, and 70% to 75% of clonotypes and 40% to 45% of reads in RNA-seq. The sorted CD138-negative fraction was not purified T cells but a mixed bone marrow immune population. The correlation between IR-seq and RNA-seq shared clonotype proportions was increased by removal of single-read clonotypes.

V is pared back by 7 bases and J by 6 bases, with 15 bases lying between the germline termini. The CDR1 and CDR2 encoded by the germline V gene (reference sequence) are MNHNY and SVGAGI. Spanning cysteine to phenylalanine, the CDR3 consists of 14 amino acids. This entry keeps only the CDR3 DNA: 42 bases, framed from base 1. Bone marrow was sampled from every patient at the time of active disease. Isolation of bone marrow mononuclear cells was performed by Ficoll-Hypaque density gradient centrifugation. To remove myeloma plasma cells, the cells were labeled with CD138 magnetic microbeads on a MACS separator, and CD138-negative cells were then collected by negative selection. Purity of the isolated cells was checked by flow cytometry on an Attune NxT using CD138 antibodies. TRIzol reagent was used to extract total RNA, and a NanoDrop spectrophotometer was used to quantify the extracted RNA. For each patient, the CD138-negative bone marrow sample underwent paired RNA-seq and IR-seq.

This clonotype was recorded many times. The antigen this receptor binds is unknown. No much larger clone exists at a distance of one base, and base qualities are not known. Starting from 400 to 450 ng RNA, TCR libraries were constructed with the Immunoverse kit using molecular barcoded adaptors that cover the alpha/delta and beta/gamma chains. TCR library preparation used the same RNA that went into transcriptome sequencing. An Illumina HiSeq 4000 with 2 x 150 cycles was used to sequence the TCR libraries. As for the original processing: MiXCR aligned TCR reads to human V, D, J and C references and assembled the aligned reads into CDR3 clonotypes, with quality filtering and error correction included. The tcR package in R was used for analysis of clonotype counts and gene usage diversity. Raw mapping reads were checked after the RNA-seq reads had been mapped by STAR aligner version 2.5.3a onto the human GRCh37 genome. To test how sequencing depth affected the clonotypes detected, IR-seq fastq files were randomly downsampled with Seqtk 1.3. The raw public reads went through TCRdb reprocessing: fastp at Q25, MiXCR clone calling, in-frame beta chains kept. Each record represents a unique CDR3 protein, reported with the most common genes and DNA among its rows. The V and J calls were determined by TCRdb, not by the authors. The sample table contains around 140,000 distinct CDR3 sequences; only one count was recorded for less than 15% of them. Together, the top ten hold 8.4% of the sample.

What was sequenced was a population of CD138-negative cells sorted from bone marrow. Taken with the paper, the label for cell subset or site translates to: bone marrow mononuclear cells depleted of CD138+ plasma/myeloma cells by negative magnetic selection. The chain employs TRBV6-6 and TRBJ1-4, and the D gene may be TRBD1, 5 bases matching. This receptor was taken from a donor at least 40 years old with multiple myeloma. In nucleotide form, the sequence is TGTGCCAGCACCATTGTCGACAGAGATGAAAAACTGTTTTTT. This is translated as CASTIVDRDEKLFF.